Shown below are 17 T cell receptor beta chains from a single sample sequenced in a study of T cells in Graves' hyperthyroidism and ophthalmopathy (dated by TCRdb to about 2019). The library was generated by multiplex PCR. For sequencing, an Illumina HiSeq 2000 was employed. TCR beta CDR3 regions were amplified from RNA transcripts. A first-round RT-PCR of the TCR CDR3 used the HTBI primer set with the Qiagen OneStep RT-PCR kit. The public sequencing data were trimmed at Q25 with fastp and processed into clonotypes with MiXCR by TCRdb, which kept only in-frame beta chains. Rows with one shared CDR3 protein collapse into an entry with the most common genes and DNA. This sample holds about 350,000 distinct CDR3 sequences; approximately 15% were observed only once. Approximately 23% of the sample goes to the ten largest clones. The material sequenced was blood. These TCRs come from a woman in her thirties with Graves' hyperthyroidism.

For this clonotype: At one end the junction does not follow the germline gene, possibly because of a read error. The CDR3 DNA sequence: TGTGCCAGCAGTGTATCCTTTAACTATGGCTACACCTTC. This translates into CASSVSFNYGYTF. The V and J genes are TRBV27 and TRBJ1-2; D gene ambiguous. Looked up from germline, CDR1 is MNHEY and CDR2 is SMNVEV (reference sequence). CDR3 length: 13 amino acids.

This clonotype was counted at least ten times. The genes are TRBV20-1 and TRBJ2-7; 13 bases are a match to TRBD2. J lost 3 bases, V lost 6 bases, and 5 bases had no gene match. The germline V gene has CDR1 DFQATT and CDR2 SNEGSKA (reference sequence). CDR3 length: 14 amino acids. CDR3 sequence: CSADGTSGNYEQYF. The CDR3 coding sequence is TGCAGTGCGGATGGGACTAGCGGGAACTACGAGCAGTACTTC.

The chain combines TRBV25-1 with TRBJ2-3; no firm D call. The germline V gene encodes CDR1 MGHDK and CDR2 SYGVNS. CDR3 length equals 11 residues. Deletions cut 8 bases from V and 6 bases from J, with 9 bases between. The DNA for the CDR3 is TGTGCCAGCGGTTTTGAGGATACGCAGTATTTT. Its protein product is CASGFEDTQYF.

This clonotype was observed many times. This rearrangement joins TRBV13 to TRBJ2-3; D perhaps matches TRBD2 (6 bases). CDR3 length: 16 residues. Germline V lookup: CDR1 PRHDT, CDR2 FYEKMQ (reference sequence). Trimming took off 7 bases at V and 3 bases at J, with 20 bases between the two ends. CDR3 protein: CASIKRGTQLTDTQYF. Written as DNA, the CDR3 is TGTGCCAGCATCAAACGGGGGACTCAACTTACAGATACGCAGTATTTT.

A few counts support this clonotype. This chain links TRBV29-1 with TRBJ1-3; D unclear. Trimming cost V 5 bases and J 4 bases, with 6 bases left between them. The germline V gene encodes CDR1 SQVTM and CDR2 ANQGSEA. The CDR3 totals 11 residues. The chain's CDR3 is CSVRAGNTIYF. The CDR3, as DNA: TGCAGCGTTCGGGCCGGAAACACCATATATTTT.

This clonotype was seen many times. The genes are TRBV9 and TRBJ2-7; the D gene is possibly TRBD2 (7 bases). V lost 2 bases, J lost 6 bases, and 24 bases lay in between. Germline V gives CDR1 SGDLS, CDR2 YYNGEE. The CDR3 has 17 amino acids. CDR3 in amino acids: CASSVTEGGDTRGEQYF. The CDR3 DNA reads TGTGCCAGCAGCGTCACCGAGGGGGGGGACACCCGAGGCGAGCAGTACTTC.

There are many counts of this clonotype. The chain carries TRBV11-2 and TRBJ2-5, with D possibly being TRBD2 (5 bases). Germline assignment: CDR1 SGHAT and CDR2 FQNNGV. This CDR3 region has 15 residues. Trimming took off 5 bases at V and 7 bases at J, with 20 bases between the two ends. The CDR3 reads CASSPPGSTAGTQYF. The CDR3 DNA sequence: TGTGCCAGCAGCCCTCCGGGATCGACGGCAGGGACCCAGTACTTC. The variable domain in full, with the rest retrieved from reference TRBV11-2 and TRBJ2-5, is EAGVAQSPRYKIIEKRQSVAFWCNPISGHATLYWYQQILGQGPKLLIQFQNNGVVDDSQLPKDRFSAERLKGVDSTLKIQPAKLEDSAVYLCASSPPGSTAGTQYFGPGTRLLVL.

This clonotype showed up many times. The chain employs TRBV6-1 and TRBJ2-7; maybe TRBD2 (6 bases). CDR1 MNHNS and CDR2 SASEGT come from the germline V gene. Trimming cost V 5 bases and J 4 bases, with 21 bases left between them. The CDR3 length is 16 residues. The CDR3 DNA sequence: TGTGCCAGCAGTTATCAACCGGGGCCCCGGGGGTACGAGCAGTACTTC. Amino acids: CASSYQPGPRGYEQYF.

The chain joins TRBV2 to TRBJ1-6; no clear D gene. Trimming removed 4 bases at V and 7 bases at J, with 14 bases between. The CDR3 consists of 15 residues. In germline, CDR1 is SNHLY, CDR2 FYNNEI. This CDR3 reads CASSVGYPSNSPLHF. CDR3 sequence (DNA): TGTGCCAGCAGTGTAGGATACCCGTCGAATTCACCCCTCCACTTT.

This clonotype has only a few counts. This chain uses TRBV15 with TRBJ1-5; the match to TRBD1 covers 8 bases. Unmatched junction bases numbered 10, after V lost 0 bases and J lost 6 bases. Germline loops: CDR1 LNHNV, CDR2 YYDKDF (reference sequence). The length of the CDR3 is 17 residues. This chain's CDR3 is CATSRDVGGTGSQPQHF. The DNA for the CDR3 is TGTGCCACCAGCAGAGATGTAGGCGGGACAGGTAGTCAGCCCCAGCATTTT.

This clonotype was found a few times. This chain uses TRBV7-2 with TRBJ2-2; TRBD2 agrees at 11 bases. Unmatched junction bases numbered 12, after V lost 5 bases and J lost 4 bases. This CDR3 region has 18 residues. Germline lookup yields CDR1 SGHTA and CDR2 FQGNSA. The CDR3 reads CASSPGVAGGPVTGELFF. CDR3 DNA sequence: TGTGCCAGCAGCCCGGGGGTAGCGGGAGGGCCGGTCACCGGGGAGCTGTTTTTT.

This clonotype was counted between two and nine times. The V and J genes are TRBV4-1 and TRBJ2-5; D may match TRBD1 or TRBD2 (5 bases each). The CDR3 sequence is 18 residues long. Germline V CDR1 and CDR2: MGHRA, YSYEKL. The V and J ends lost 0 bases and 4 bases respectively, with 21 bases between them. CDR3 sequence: CASSQEGVGYTTGETQYF. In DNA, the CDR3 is TGCGCCAGCAGCCAAGAGGGGGTTGGCTATACAACAGGAGAGACCCAGTACTTC.

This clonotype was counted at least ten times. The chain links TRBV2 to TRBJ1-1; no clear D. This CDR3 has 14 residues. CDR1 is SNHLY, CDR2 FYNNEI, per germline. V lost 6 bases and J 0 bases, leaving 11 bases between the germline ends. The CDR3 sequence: CASSESRVNTEAFF. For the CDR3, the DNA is TGTGCCAGCAGCGAAAGTCGAGTGAACACTGAAGCTTTCTTT.

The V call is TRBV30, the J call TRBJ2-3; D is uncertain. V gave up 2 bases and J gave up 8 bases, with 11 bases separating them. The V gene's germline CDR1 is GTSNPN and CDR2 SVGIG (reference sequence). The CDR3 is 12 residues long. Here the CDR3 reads CAWSSAEPTQYF. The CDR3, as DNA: TGTGCCTGGAGTTCTGCAGAACCTACGCAGTATTTT.

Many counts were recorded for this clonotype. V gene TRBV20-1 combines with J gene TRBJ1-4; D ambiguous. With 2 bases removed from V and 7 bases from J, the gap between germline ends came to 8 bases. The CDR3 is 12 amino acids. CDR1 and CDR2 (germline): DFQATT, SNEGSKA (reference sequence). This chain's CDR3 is CSARHPSEKLFF. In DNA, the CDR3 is TGCAGTGCTAGACACCCAAGTGAAAAACTGTTTTTT.

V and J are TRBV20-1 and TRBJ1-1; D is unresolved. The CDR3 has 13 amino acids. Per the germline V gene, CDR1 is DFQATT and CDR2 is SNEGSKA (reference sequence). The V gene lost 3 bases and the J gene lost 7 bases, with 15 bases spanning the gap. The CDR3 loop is CSASGRPGREAFF. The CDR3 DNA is TGCAGTGCTAGTGGGCGGCCCGGGCGTGAAGCTTTCTTT.

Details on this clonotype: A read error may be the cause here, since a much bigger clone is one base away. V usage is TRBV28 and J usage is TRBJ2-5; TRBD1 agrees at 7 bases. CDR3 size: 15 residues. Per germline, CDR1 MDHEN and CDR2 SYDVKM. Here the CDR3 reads CASRRIGTDQETRYF. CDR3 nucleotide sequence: TGTGCCAGCAGAAGAATCGGGACAGACCAAGAGACCCGGTACTTC.